These 27 T cell receptor beta chains were sequenced from one sample in a study of T-cell reconstitution after alpha-beta-depleted transplantation in children. It was with unique molecular identifiers that the TCRbeta library was prepared. From the PCR reads, TCRdb called clonotypes with MiXCR, one entry per CDR3 protein. The sample records roughly 570,000 distinct CDR3 sequences, more than 20% being singletons. The starting material was PBMCs, obtained before TCRalphabeta/CD19-depleted stem cell transplant. The receptors were gathered from a boy younger than two with Wiskott-Aldrich syndrome, due to receive a stem cell transplant.

The chain is built from TRBV20-1 and TRBJ1-5, with TRBD1 as a possible D gene (5 bases). V shed 6 bases and J shed 3 bases, with 18 bases lying between them. Per the germline V gene, CDR1 is DFQATT and CDR2 is SNEGSKA (reference sequence). This CDR3 contains 15 residues. The CDR3 protein is CSATTGTEVNQPQHF. In DNA form, the CDR3 reads TGCAGTGCAACAACCGGGACGGAGGTCAATCAGCCCCAGCATTTT.

This clonotype was counted a single time. The gene calls are TRBV6-2 or TRBV6-3 and TRBJ2-3; D perhaps matches TRBD2 (5 bases). Germline CDR1 reads MNHEY; CDR2 reads SVGEGT. This CDR3 comprises 16 residues. V gave up 3 bases and J gave up 0 bases, with 13 bases separating them. CDR3 DNA sequence: TGTGCCAGCAGTTATGAGGGCCTCGCTAGCACAGATACGCAGTATTTT. Protein product: CASSYEGLASTDTQYF.

The rearrangement joins TRBV20-1 to TRBJ2-2; D uncertain. CDR3 length: 11 amino acids. With 5 bases removed from V and 8 bases from J, the gap between germline ends came to 9 bases. Germline CDR1 and CDR2: DFQATT and SNEGSKA (reference sequence). This CDR3 reads CSAVRAGELFF. In nucleotides, the CDR3 is TGCAGTGCTGTACGGGCGGGGGAGCTGTTTTTT.

The chain uses TRBV20-1 and TRBJ2-7, with TRBD2 identical over 12 bases. The CDR3 sequence is 14 residues long. CDR1 and CDR2 from the germline V gene are DFQATT and SNEGSKA (reference sequence). Unmatched junction bases numbered 4, after V lost 5 bases and J lost 2 bases. The CDR3 sequence: CSAALAGGTYEQYF. CDR3 in DNA: TGCAGTGCTGCCCTAGCGGGAGGGACCTACGAGCAGTACTTC.

This chain joins TRBV5-1 and TRBJ2-1; 9 nucleotides align to TRBD2. J lost 2 bases, V lost 4 bases, and 7 bases had no gene match. CDR3 length: 16 residues. Germline values: CDR1 SGHRS, CDR2 YFSETQ. CDR3 sequence: CASSPSSGAPYNEQFF. In DNA, the CDR3 is TGCGCCAGCAGCCCTTCTAGCGGGGCGCCCTACAATGAGCAGTTCTTC.

The CDR3 loop reads CASSTPRAGGSYNEQFF. In DNA form, the CDR3 reads TGTGCCAGCAGCACCCCCAGGGCAGGGGGCTCCTACAATGAGCAGTTCTTC. This chain uses TRBV7-9 with TRBJ2-1; 7 bases fit TRBD1. V lost 5 bases, J lost 0 bases, and 10 bases stayed unmatched. Germline values: CDR1 SEHNR, CDR2 FQNEAQ (reference sequence). This CDR3 spans 17 amino acids.

The sample holds a few counts of this clonotype. The rearrangement links TRBV6-5 to TRBJ1-5, with D tentatively TRBD1 (6 bases). CDR1 and CDR2 (germline): MNHEY, SVGAGI. V was cut by 0 bases and J by 7 bases, with 25 bases left in between. The CDR3 is made up of 19 amino acids. This CDR3 reads CASSYSSLAGHIIIQPQHF. CDR3 sequence (DNA): TGTGCCAGCAGTTACTCCTCCCTAGCGGGACACATCATAATCCAGCCCCAGCATTTT.

The rearrangement joins TRBV12-3 or TRBV12-4 to TRBJ1-5; possibly TRBD1 for D (5 bases). The CDR3 loop spans 14 amino acids. Trimming pared 3 bases from V and 7 bases from J, leaving 13 bases between. Written as DNA, the CDR3 is TGTGCCAGCAGTTTTTTGGGGCAGCGGCAGCCCCAGCATTTT. Translation gives CASSFLGQRQPQHF.

J is TRBJ1-1 and V is TRBV5-1; D not resolved. Germline CDR1 is SGHRS and CDR2 is YFSETQ. This CDR3 spans 14 amino acids. V was shortened by 4 bases and J by 5 bases, with 15 bases between the two germline ends. CDR3 protein: CASSPTSLLTEAFF. In DNA, the CDR3 is TGCGCCAGCAGCCCGACATCTTTGTTGACTGAAGCTTTCTTT.

This clonotype was observed a few times. The V call is TRBV3-1, the J call TRBJ2-1; tentatively, D is TRBD2 (5 bases). V dropped 5 bases and J dropped 6 bases, with 11 bases sitting between them. The CDR3 consists of 13 residues. Germline lookup yields CDR1 LGHDT and CDR2 YNNKEL (reference sequence). CDR3 loop: CASSDLASNEQFF. CDR3 nucleotide sequence: TGTGCCAGCAGCGACCTAGCCAGCAATGAGCAGTTCTTC.

This sequence joins TRBV7-2 and TRBJ2-5; D remains ambiguous. Germline V gives CDR1 SGHTA, CDR2 FQGNSA. V shed 5 bases and J shed 3 bases, with 13 bases lying between them. This CDR3 is built from 14 residues. This CDR3 is CASSPIGLEETQYF. As DNA, the CDR3 is TGTGCCAGCAGCCCAATCGGGTTGGAAGAGACCCAGTACTTC.

The table lists this clonotype with a few counts. The V call is TRBV9, the J call TRBJ2-5; D perhaps matches TRBD1 (6 bases). The V end lost 3 bases, the J end lost 5 bases, and 14 bases lay between the germline ends. Germline lookup yields CDR1 SGDLS and CDR2 YYNGEE. This CDR3 has 14 residues. The CDR3 loop reads CASSAEQGGETQYF. In nucleotides, the CDR3 is TGTGCCAGCAGCGCAGAACAGGGCGGGGAGACCCAGTACTTC.

This clonotype was seen a handful of times. V is TRBV5-1 and J is TRBJ2-1, with D unclear. The germline V gene encodes CDR1 SGHRS and CDR2 YFSETQ. The length of the CDR3 is 14 residues. V lost 4 bases, J lost 10 bases, and 18 bases lay in between. CDR3 bases: TGCGCCAGCAGCACCCTTCTCTCGACGAGCGAGCAGTTCTTC. It yields the protein CASSTLLSTSEQFF.

This chain links TRBV6-5 with TRBJ2-7; TRBD2 matches at 10 bases. CDR3 length: 14 residues. CDR1 and CDR2 from the germline V gene are MNHEY and SVGAGI. V lost 2 bases to trimming and J lost 2 bases; unmatched junction nucleotides: 0. The CDR3 DNA reads as TGTGCCAGCAGTTACAGCGGGAGGGCCTACGAGCAGTACTTC. Translated, it gives CASSYSGRAYEQYF.

This clonotype was observed a handful of times. The V and J genes are TRBV20-1 and TRBJ1-5; 8 positions match TRBD1. This CDR3 comprises 14 residues. The ends lost 4 bases at V and 6 bases at J; junction bases unmatched: 8. Germline V gene data show CDR1 as DFQATT and CDR2 as SNEGSKA (reference sequence). In nucleotides, the CDR3 is TGCAGTGCTACTGAAGGACAGGGTGGTCAGCCCCAGCATTTT. Translation: CSATEGQGGQPQHF.

The chain joins TRBV7-9 to TRBJ2-1, with 10 bases that match TRBD2. With 5 bases clipped from V and 0 bases from J, the junction kept 4 bases outside the gene matches. Germline V gives CDR1 SEHNR, CDR2 FQNEAQ (reference sequence). The CDR3 contains 16 residues. In DNA, the CDR3 is TGTGCCAGCAGCCGACTAGCGGGCCTCTCCTACAATGAGCAGTTCTTC. It encodes CASSRLAGLSYNEQFF.

The rearrangement uses TRBV5-6 and TRBJ1-5; D is ambiguous. Trimming took off 4 bases at V and 7 bases at J, with 15 bases between the two ends. Germline values: CDR1 SGHDT, CDR2 YYEEEE. The CDR3 has 14 residues. The CDR3 region is CASSLGGSRQPQHF. In nucleotides, the CDR3 is TGTGCCAGCAGCCTGGGTGGTTCTCGGCAGCCCCAGCATTTT.

The genes are TRBV20-1 and TRBJ2-3; 12 bases fit TRBD2. V was clipped by 5 bases and J by 6 bases; unmatched bases: 6. Per germline, CDR1 DFQATT and CDR2 SNEGSKA (reference sequence). The CDR3 has 14 residues. The CDR3 reads CSAPGLAGSDTQYF. CDR3 bases: TGCAGTGCTCCTGGACTAGCGGGGTCGGATACGCAGTATTTT.

This rearrangement joins TRBV5-1 to TRBJ1-2; 11 bases are shared with TRBD1. Germline CDR1 is SGHRS and CDR2 is YFSETQ. V trimming: 1 base; J trimming: 4 bases; junction bases outside the gene matches: 6. The CDR3 has 16 residues. The CDR3 DNA reads TGCGCCAGCAGCTTGAACGCCGGGACAGGGGGCTATGGCTACACCTTC. This encodes CASSLNAGTGGYGYTF.

A few counts support this clonotype. The V call is TRBV5-5, the J call TRBJ2-3; tentative D call: TRBD2 (6 bases). Germline CDR1 SGHKS, CDR2 YYEKEE (reference sequence). The CDR3 consists of 14 residues. V shed 3 bases and J shed 6 bases, with 14 bases lying between them. The DNA for the CDR3 is TGTGCCAGCAGCTCCTGGGGAGGATCGGATACGCAGTATTTT. Translating it yields CASSSWGGSDTQYF.

The V and J genes are TRBV12-3 or TRBV12-4 and TRBJ2-1, with D unclear. The V end lost 6 bases, the J end lost 0 bases, and 12 bases lay between the germline ends. The CDR3 covers 15 residues. The CDR3 nucleotides are TGTGCCAGCAGGGGAAGGGTAAACTCCTACAATGAGCAGTTCTTC. It encodes CASRGRVNSYNEQFF.

Comments on this clonotype: Given the absence of the conserved phenylalanine or tryptophan at the CDR3 end, a read error is likely. This chain links TRBV11-2 with TRBJ2-3; 7 positions match TRBD2. CDR1 and CDR2 from the germline V gene are SGHAT and FQNNGV. The J segment lost 3 bases and the V segment lost 3 bases, leaving 3 bases of the junction unmatched. This CDR3 comprises 14 residues. The CDR3 sequence: CASSFRGRTDTQYL. The CDR3 DNA reads as TGTGCCAGCAGCTTCCGCGGGAGAACAGATACGCAGTATTTG.

This clonotype was detected only a few times. V is TRBV7-9 and J is TRBJ2-5; D perhaps matches TRBD2 (6 bases). This CDR3 is built from 13 residues. V gave up 6 bases and J gave up 5 bases, with 13 bases separating them. Germline assignment: CDR1 SEHNR and CDR2 FQNEAQ (reference sequence). The CDR3 DNA is TGTGCCAGCAGGTTACTAGCAAGGGAGACCCAGTACTTC. This translates into CASRLLARETQYF.

The chain recombines TRBV20-1 with TRBJ1-5; D unclear. The germline V gene has CDR1 DFQATT and CDR2 SNEGSKA (reference sequence). The CDR3 sequence is 12 residues long. V gave up 5 bases and J gave up 3 bases, with 8 bases separating them. The CDR3 DNA reads TGCAGTGCTTGGCGGAACAATCAGCCCCAGCATTTT. Protein product: CSAWRNNQPQHF.

The chain is built from TRBV5-1 and TRBJ2-7; 7 bases align to TRBD2. The length of the CDR3 is 12 residues. Germline lookup yields CDR1 SGHRS and CDR2 YFSETQ. V gave up 4 bases and J gave up 5 bases; unmatched junction bases: 3. CDR3 residues: CASSRDYDEQYF. CDR3 coding DNA: TGCGCCAGCAGCAGGGACTACGACGAGCAGTACTTC.

V gene TRBV12-3 or TRBV12-4 combines with J gene TRBJ1-3; D is undetermined. V lost 7 bases, J lost 4 bases, and 11 bases lay in between. The CDR3 is 13 residues long. DNA for the CDR3: TGTGCCAGCAACGCAGACCCAGGAAACACCATATATTTT. Translating gives CASNADPGNTIYF.

A single count supports this clonotype. This chain connects TRBV18 to TRBJ1-4, with D hard to call. Trimming cost V 1 base and J 8 bases, with 5 bases left between them. Germline V gives CDR1 KGHSH, CDR2 LQKENI. This CDR3 spans 12 amino acids. CDR3 region: CASSPRVEKLFF. The CDR3 DNA is TGTGCCAGCTCACCACGGGTCGAAAAACTGTTTTTT.